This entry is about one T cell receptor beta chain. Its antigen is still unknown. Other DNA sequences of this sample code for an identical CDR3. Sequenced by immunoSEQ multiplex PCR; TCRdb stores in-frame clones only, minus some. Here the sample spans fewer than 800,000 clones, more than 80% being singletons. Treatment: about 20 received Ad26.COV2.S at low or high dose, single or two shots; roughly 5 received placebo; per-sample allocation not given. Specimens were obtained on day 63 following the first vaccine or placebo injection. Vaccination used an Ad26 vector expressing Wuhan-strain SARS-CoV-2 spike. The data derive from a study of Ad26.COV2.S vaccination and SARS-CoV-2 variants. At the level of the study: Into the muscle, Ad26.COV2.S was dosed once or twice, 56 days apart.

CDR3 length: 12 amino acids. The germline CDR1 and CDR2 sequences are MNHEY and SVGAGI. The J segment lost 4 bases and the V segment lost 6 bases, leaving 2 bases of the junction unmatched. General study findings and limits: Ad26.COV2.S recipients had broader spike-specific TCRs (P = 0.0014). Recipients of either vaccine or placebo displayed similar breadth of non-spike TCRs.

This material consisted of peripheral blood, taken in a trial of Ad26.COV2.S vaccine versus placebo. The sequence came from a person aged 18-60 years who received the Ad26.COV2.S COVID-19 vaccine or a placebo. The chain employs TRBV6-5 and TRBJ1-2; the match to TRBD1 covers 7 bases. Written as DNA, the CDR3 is TGTGCCAGCAGGCGACAGGGCTATGGCTACACCTTC. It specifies CASRRQGYGYTF.